Each of the 25 T cell receptor beta chains below was sequenced from the same sample in a study of lymphopenia after photon versus proton radiotherapy. Clones were sequenced by immunoSEQ multiplex PCR, and TCRdb holds only the in-frame ones, with some missing. The data hold 60,000 to 75,000 clones, with around 86% observed a single time. Material: peripheral blood, obtained from a patient treated with photon-based radiotherapy. Receptors originate from a man aged 35 to 55 with gastric cancer.

The gene calls are TRBV19 and TRBJ1-1; no firm D call. The CDR3 runs 12 residues. Trimming pared 3 bases from V and 4 bases from J, leaving 6 bases between. Germline V gives CDR1 LNHDA, CDR2 SQIVND (reference sequence). Here the CDR3 DNA reads TGTGCCAGTAGTATTGGAGTCACTGAAGCTTTCTTT. Amino acid sequence: CASSIGVTEAFF.

The chain recombines TRBV30 with TRBJ1-6, with no clear D. Trimming removed 1 base from V and 0 bases from J, with 16 bases in between. The CDR3 runs to 18 residues. Germline V CDR1 and CDR2: GTSNPN, SVGIG (reference sequence). This chain's CDR3 is CAWSGAEGRYSYNSPLHF. The CDR3 region has the DNA TGTGCCTGGAGTGGGGCGGAAGGGCGATACTCCTATAATTCACCCCTCCACTTT.

The rearrangement links TRBV9 to TRBJ2-1, with D perhaps assigned TRBD1 or TRBD2 (5 bases each). The CDR3 totals 15 residues. Trimming removed 0 bases at V and 9 bases at J, with 16 bases between. Per the germline V gene, CDR1 is SGDLS and CDR2 is YYNGEE. CDR3 sequence (DNA): TGTGCCAGCAGCGTAGGACAGTCAGCTGGGGGTGAGCAGTTCTTC. This sequence encodes CASSVGQSAGGEQFF.

The chain joins TRBV14 to TRBJ1-6; D remains ambiguous. CDR3 size: 16 residues. The V gene lost 1 base and the J gene lost 4 bases, with 11 bases spanning the gap. Germline V lookup: CDR1 SGHDN, CDR2 FVKESK. This chain's CDR3 is CASSQGGYSYNSPLHF. The CDR3 DNA reads as TGTGCCAGCAGCCAAGGGGGATACAGTTATAATTCACCCCTCCACTTT. The whole variable domain, filled in from reference TRBV14 and TRBJ1-6, reads EAGVTQFPSHSVIEKGQTVTLRCDPISGHDNLYWYRRVMGKEIKFLLHFVKESKQDESGMPNNRFLAERTGGTYSTLKVQPAELEDSGVYFCASSQGGYSYNSPLHFGNGTRLTVT.

This chain connects TRBV18 to TRBJ2-7, with D hard to call. This CDR3 is 13 amino acids long. The germline V gene encodes CDR1 KGHSH and CDR2 LQKENI. Trimming removed 6 bases at V and 0 bases at J, with 9 bases between. The CDR3 spells CASSRPSSYEQYF. The CDR3 coding sequence is TGTGCCAGCTCCCGACCAAGCTCCTACGAGCAGTACTTC.

The V call is TRBV29-1, the J call TRBJ1-6; no clear D. The V gene's germline CDR1 is SQVTM and CDR2 ANQGSEA. The CDR3 runs to 15 residues. Trimming left V 2 bases short and J 2 bases short, with 10 bases between. CDR3 bases: TGCAGCGTTGAAATGAGGTACACCTATAATTCACCCCTCCACTTT. Its protein is CSVEMRYTYNSPLHF.

The rearrangement joins TRBV5-1 to TRBJ1-3; 8 bases are a match to TRBD1. V shed 2 bases, J shed 4 bases, and the junction held 2 bases outside the gene matches. This CDR3 comprises 14 residues. Germline CDR1 reads SGHRS; CDR2 reads YFSETQ. The CDR3 sequence: CASSLQGEGNTIYF. The CDR3 DNA reads TGCGCCAGCAGCTTACAGGGGGAGGGAAACACCATATATTTT.

The gene calls are TRBV11-2 and TRBJ2-5, with a weak D call TRBD2 (5 bases). The V end was cut by 5 bases, the J end by 4 bases, with 20 bases between. The germline V gene encodes CDR1 SGHAT and CDR2 FQNNGV. This CDR3 region has 16 residues. The CDR3 region has the DNA TGTGCCAGCAGCCCCCGGTCTGCGGGTCGGGGAGAGACCCAGTACTTC. It translates to CASSPRSAGRGETQYF.

The chain joins TRBV30 to TRBJ1-4, with TRBD1 matching over 7 bases. Germline V lookup: CDR1 GTSNPN, CDR2 SVGIG (reference sequence). Losses at the gene ends were 6 bases for V and 4 bases for J; bases not matched to a gene: 2. CDR3 length: 12 residues. The CDR3 loop reads CACQGVNEKLFF. The CDR3 DNA is TGTGCCTGCCAGGGGGTTAATGAAAAACTGTTTTTT.

The chain uses TRBV12-5 and TRBJ1-2; D unclear. The CDR3 totals 14 residues. With 4 bases removed from V and 4 bases from J, the gap between germline ends came to 13 bases. Germline V CDR1 and CDR2: LGHNT, FRNRAP. The CDR3 reads CASGSLDGRYGYTF. The CDR3 DNA reads TGTGCTAGTGGTTCGCTCGACGGTCGCTATGGCTACACCTTC.

This clone is a singleton in its sample. The rearrangement links TRBV30 to TRBJ2-5; no clear D. The CDR3 covers 12 residues. The V end was cut by 1 base, the J end by 5 bases, with 8 bases between. Germline CDR1 is GTSNPN and CDR2 is SVGIG (reference sequence). The CDR3 DNA reads as TGTGCCTGGAGTGGGGGTGGGGAGACCCAGTACTTC. Protein sequence: CAWSGGGETQYF.

The chain links TRBV7-2 to TRBJ1-2; D gene unclear. Deletions cut 0 bases from V and 8 bases from J, with 7 bases between. Looked up from germline, CDR1 is SGHTA and CDR2 is FQGNSA. The CDR3 runs 12 residues. The CDR3 loop is CASSLASRGYTF. CDR3 nucleotide sequence: TGTGCCAGCAGCTTAGCCTCTCGGGGCTACACCTTC.

The CDR3 bases are TGTGCCAGCAGAACCACAGGGGGCGGCGAGCAGTACTTC. It codes for CASRTTGGGEQYF. The J gene is TRBJ2-7, the V gene TRBV6-1, with 9 bases that match TRBD1. This CDR3 is 13 amino acids long. Germline V gene lookup returns CDR1 MNHNS and CDR2 SASEGT. J lost 6 bases, V lost 6 bases, and 6 bases had no gene match.

The chain is built from TRBV7-2 and TRBJ2-7; the match to TRBD1 covers 8 bases. J lost 9 bases, V lost 5 bases, and 6 bases had no gene match. This CDR3 spans 12 amino acids. CDR1 is SGHTA and CDR2 is FQGNSA in the germline V gene. The CDR3 spells CASSLGQGRQYF. In nucleotides, the CDR3 is TGTGCCAGCAGCCTTGGACAGGGACGGCAGTACTTC.

The V and J genes are TRBV7-3 and TRBJ1-1; D not certain. Trimming took off 4 bases at V and 5 bases at J, with 11 bases between the two ends. The CDR3 has 13 residues. Germline V gene lookup returns CDR1 SGHTA and CDR2 FQGTGA. This chain's CDR3 is CASSSPGGTEAFF. The CDR3 DNA reads as TGTGCCAGCAGCTCTCCCGGCGGGACTGAAGCTTTCTTT.

The rearrangement joins TRBV5-1 to TRBJ2-3; a weak D match, TRBD1 (5 bases). The CDR3 length is 14 residues. V dropped 7 bases and J dropped 0 bases, with 12 bases sitting between them. Germline V gene data show CDR1 as SGHRS and CDR2 as YFSETQ. The CDR3 is CASRPTVSTDTQYF. For the CDR3, the DNA is TGCGCCAGCCGACCGACAGTTAGCACAGATACGCAGTATTTT.

The chain joins TRBV9 to TRBJ2-7; D might be TRBD1 or TRBD2, each matching 5 bases. Trimming cost V 4 bases and J 2 bases, with 13 bases left between them. Germline V gene sequence: CDR1 SGDLS, CDR2 YYNGEE. This CDR3 is 14 amino acids long. As DNA, the CDR3 is TGTGCCAGCAGCCCCTCGGGGCTTACCTACGAGCAGTACTTC. It yields the protein CASSPSGLTYEQYF. The complete variable domain, with remaining parts taken from reference TRBV9 and TRBJ2-7, reads DSGVTQTPKHLITATGQRVTLRCSPRSGDLSVYWYQQSLDQGLQFLIQYYNGEERAKGNILERFSAQQFPDLHSELNLSSLELGDSALYFCASSPSGLTYEQYFGPGTRLTVT.

The J gene is TRBJ1-2, the V gene TRBV14; weak D call: TRBD1 (5 bases). In germline, CDR1 is SGHDN, CDR2 FVKESK. This CDR3 contains 15 residues. V lost 3 bases and J lost 0, with 11 bases in between. The CDR3 loop is CASSQAGTANYGYTF. In DNA, the CDR3 is TGTGCCAGCAGCCAGGCCGGGACCGCTAACTATGGCTACACCTTC. The full variable domain, in which reference TRBV14 and TRBJ1-2 provide the parts outside the CDR3, is EAGVTQFPSHSVIEKGQTVTLRCDPISGHDNLYWYRRVMGKEIKFLLHFVKESKQDESGMPNNRFLAERTGGTYSTLKVQPAELEDSGVYFCASSQAGTANYGYTFGSGTRLTVV.

This chain joins TRBV5-1 and TRBJ2-7; weak D call: TRBD2 (6 bases). Trimming took 1 base from V and 4 from J, leaving 12 bases between them. The length of the CDR3 is 14 residues. The germline V gene encodes CDR1 SGHRS and CDR2 YFSETQ. CDR3 in DNA: TGCGCCAGCAGCTTGAGCGGGCCTCCATACGAGCAGTACTTC. Its protein product is CASSLSGPPYEQYF.

The chain is built from TRBV19 and TRBJ1-5; no clear D gene. CDR1 is LNHDA and CDR2 is SQIVND in the germline V gene (reference sequence). The CDR3 covers 13 residues. V was pared by 0 bases and J by 9 bases, with 9 bases between. The CDR3 region has the DNA TGTGCCAGTAGTATAGATCTATCCAGGCCCCAGCATTTT. Amino acid sequence: CASSIDLSRPQHF. The entire variable domain, with the rest obtained from reference TRBV19 and TRBJ1-5, is as follows: DGGITQSPKYLFRKEGQNVTLSCEQNLNHDAMYWYRQDPGQGLRLIYYSQIVNDFQKGDIAEGYSVSREKKESFPLTVTSAQKNPTAFYLCASSIDLSRPQHFGDGTRLSIL.

The chain combines TRBV7-9 with TRBJ1-5; D is possibly TRBD1 (5 bases). Trimming took 4 bases from V and 6 from J, leaving 13 bases between them. The CDR3 extends over 14 amino acids. Germline V gene lookup returns CDR1 SEHNR and CDR2 FQNEAQ (reference sequence). CDR3 sequence (DNA): TGTGCCAGCAGCTCACACAGGCTTACTCAGCCCCAGCATTTT. Protein sequence: CASSSHRLTQPQHF.

The CDR3 DNA sequence: TGTGCCAGCACGGCCGGGACAGGGCTGAGTAATTCACCCCTCCACTTT. The encoded protein is CASTAGTGLSNSPLHF. The chain employs TRBV27 and TRBJ1-6, with 9 bases lining up with TRBD1. The trim removed 7 bases at V and 6 bases at J, leaving 10 bases unmatched. Germline values: CDR1 MNHEY, CDR2 SMNVEV (reference sequence). The length of the CDR3 is 16 residues.

V is TRBV5-6 and J is TRBJ1-6, with 8 bases aligning to TRBD1. Trimming at V came to 0 bases and at J to 11 bases, leaving 1 base not matched to a gene. Germline V gene sequence: CDR1 SGHDT, CDR2 YYEEEE. This CDR3 spans 13 amino acids. The CDR3 is CASSLARGPPLHF. CDR3 DNA sequence: TGTGCCAGCAGCTTGGCCAGGGGGCCACCCCTCCACTTT.

V is TRBV14 and J is TRBJ1-1; D is uncertain. The CDR3 is 17 residues long. The V end was cut by 4 bases, the J end by 3 bases, with 21 bases between. Germline V gives CDR1 SGHDN, CDR2 FVKESK. The CDR3 DNA follows: TGTGCCAGCAGCCCGACCCTCGGGCGGCTAATATACACTGAAGCTTTCTTT. It translates to CASSPTLGRLIYTEAFF.

The gene calls are TRBV30 and TRBJ2-7; 7 bases are a match to TRBD1. The germline gives CDR1 GTSNPN, CDR2 SVGIG (reference sequence). The CDR3 runs to 15 residues. The trim removed 0 bases at V and 0 bases at J, leaving 5 bases unmatched. The CDR3 spells CAWSVGGLSSYEQYF. The CDR3 bases are TGTGCCTGGAGTGTAGGGGGCTTAAGCTCCTACGAGCAGTACTTC.